This T cell receptor (beta chain) was identified in a study of Ad26.COV2.S vaccination and SARS-CoV-2 variants. As for the study in general: Once, or twice with 56 days between doses, Ad26.COV2.S was given intramuscularly. Notes on the study in general: Total T cell responses may have been underestimated by the TCR breadth and depth analyses. Participants in the vaccine arm had higher spike-specific TCR breadth; placebo recipients had lower.

Note on this clone: Its antigen is undetermined.

V shed 1 base and J shed 12 bases, with 25 bases lying between them. The CDR3 covers 17 residues. From germline, CDR1 is MNHEY and CDR2 SMNVEV (reference sequence). Stated treatment: around 19 received Ad26.COV2.S at low or high dose, single or two shots; about 5 received placebo; per-sample allocation not given. On day 63 after the first injection, vaccine and placebo recipients gave samples. As its vector, the vaccine had Ad26, which expressed Wuhan-strain SARS-CoV-2 spike. Sequenced by immunoSEQ multiplex PCR; TCRdb stores in-frame clones only, minus some. The top ten clones hold approximately 1.5% of a sample with about 680,000 clones, about 90% of them seen once.

This rearrangement joins TRBV27 to TRBJ2-1, with D possibly being TRBD2 (6 bases). The source of this sequence is a person aged 18 to 65 who received the Ad26.COV2.S COVID-19 vaccine or a placebo. The specimen comprised peripheral blood, sampled in a trial of Ad26.COV2.S vaccine versus placebo. The CDR3 region is CASSLWRTIGTPTWQFF. The DNA for the CDR3 is TGTGCCAGCAGTTTATGGAGGACTATCGGGACCCCTACTTGGCAGTTCTTC.